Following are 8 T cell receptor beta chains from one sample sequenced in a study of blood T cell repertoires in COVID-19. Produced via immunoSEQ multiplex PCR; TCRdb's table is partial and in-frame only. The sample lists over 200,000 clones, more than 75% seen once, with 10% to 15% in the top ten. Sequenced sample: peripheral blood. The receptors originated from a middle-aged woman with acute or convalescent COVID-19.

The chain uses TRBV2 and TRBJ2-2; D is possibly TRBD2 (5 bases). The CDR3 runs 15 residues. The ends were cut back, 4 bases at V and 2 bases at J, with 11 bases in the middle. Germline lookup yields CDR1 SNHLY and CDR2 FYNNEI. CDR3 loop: CASSVGGFNTGELFF. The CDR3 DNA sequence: TGTGCCAGCAGTGTGGGCGGGTTCAACACCGGGGAGCTGTTTTTT. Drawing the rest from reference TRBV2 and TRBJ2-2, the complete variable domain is EPEVTQTPSHQVTQMGQEVILRCVPISNHLYFYWYRQILGQKVEFLVSFYNNEISEKSEIFDDQFSVERPDGSNFTLKIRSTKLEDSAMYFCASSVGGFNTGELFFGEGSRLTVL.

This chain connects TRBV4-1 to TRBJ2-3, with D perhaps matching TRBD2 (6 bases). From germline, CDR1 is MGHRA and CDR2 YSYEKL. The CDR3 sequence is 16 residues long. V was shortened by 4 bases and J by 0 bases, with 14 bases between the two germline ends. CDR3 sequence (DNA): TGCGCCAGCAGCCGCAGGGAGGACTCTAGCACAGATACGCAGTATTTT. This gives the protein CASSRREDSSTDTQYF.

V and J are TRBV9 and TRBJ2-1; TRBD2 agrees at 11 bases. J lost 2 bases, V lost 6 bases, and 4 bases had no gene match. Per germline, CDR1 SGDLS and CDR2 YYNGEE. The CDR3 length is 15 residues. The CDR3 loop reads CASNPSGGPYNEQFF. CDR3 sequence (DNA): TGTGCCAGCAATCCTAGCGGGGGGCCCTACAATGAGCAGTTCTTC.

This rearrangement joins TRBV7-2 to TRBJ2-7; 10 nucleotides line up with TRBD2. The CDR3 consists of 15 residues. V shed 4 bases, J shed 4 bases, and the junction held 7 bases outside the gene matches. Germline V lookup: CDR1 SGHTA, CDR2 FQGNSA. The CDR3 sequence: CASSSQAGGLYEQYF. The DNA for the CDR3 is TGTGCCAGCAGCTCCCAAGCGGGAGGGCTTTACGAGCAGTACTTC.

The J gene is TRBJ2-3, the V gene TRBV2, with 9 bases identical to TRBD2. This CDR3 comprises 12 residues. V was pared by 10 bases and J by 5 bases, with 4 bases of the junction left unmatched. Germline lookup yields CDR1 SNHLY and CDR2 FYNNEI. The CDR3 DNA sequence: TGTGCCACGGGACTAGCAGGAGATACGCAGTATTTT. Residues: CATGLAGDTQYF.

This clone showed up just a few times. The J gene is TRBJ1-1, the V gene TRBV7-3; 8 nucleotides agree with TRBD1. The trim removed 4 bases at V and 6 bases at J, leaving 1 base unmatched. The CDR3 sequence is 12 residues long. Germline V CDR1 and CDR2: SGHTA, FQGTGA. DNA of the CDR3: TGTGCCAGCAGCTCAGGGGGCGCTGAAGCTTTCTTT. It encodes CASSSGGAEAFF.

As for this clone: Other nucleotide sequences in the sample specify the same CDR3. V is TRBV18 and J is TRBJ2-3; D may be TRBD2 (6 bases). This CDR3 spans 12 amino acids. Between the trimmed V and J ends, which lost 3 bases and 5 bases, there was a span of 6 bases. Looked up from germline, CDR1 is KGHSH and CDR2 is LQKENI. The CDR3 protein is CASSPGGDTQYF. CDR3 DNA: TGTGCCAGCTCACCGGGGGGAGATACGCAGTATTTT.

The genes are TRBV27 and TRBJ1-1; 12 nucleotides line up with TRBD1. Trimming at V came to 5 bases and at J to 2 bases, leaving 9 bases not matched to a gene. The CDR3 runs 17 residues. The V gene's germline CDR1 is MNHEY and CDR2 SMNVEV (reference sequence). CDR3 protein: CASSPAGTGGGNTEAFF. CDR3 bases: TGTGCCAGCAGTCCCGCCGGGACAGGGGGCGGCAACACTGAAGCTTTCTTT.